This T cell receptor (beta chain) comes out of a study of OX40 agonist ivuxolimab in advanced cancers. As regards this clone: Its target is unknown.

Study-level findings and limits: The antigens recognized by the expanded peripheral T cells, that is their antigen specificity, were not determined.

The protocol was immunoSEQ multiplex PCR, while the TCRdb copy is restricted to in-frame clones and leaves out a portion. This table has roughly 76,000 clones, roughly 85% appearing once. The sequencing here drew on CD4+ or CD8+ T cells sorted from blood, taken in a trial of the OX40 agonist ivuxolimab. This clonotype was obtained from an adult with an advanced solid tumor such as melanoma, head and neck, liver or kidney cancer.

The CDR3 region has the DNA TGCGCCAGCAGCCGGCAGGGAATGAACACTGAAGCTTTCTTT. This codes for CASSRQGMNTEAFF. The chain links TRBV5-1 to TRBJ1-1; D possibly corresponds to TRBD1 (5 bases). This CDR3 has 14 residues. V gave up 4 bases and J gave up 0 bases, with 10 bases separating them. Germline V gives CDR1 SGHRS, CDR2 YFSETQ.